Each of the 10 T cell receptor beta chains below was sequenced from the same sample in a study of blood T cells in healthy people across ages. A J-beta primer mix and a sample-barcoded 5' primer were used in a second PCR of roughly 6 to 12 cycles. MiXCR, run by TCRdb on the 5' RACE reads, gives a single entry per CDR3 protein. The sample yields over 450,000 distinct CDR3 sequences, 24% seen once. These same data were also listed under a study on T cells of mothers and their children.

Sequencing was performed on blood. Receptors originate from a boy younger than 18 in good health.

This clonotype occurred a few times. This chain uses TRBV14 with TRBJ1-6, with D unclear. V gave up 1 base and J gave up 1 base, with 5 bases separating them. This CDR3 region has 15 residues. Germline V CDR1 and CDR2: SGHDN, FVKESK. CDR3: CASSQARSYNSPLHF. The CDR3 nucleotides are TGTGCCAGCAGCCAAGCCCGGTCCTATAATTCACCCCTCCACTTT.

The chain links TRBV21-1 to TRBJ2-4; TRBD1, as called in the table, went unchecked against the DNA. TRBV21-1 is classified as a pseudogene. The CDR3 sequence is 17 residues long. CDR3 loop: CASPRAAGAVAKNIQYF. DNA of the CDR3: TGTGCCAGCCCAAGAGCGGCGGGGGCGGTAGCCAAAAACATTCAGTACTTC.

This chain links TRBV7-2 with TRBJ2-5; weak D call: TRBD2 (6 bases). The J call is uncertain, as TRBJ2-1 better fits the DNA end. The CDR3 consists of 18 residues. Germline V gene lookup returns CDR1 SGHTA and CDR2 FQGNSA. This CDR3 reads CASSLVYSDGSPNNEQFF. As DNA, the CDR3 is TGTGCCAGCAGCTTAGTATATTCGGACGGGAGCCCGAACAATGAGCAGTTCTTC.

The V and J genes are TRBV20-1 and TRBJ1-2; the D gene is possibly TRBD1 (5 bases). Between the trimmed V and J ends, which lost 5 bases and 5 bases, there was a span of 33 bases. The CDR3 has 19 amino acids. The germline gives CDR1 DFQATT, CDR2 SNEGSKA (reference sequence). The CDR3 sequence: CSAFQPDRSRARGFYGYTF. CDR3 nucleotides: TGCAGTGCTTTCCAACCCGACAGATCAAGGGCAAGAGGGTTTTATGGCTACACCTTC.

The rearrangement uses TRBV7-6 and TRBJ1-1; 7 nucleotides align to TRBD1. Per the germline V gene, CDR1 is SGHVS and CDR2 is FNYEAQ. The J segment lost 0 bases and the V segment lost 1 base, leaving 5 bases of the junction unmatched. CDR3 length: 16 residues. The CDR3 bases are TGTGCCAGCAGCTTAGGAAAGGGACAGTTGAACACTGAAGCTTTCTTT. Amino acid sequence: CASSLGKGQLNTEAFF.

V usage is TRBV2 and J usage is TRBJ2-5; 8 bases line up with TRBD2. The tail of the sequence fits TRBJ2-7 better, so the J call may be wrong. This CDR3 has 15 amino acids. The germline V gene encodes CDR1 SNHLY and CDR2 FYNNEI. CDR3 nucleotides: TGTGCCAGCAGTGAATCTGCGGGAGGAGGCTACGAGCAGTACTTC. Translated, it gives CASSESAGGGYEQYF.

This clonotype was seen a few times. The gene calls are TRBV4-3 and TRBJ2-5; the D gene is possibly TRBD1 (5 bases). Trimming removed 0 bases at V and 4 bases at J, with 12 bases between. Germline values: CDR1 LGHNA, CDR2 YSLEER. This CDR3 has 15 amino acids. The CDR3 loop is CASSQDRQRPETQYF. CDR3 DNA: TGCGCCAGCAGCCAAGATCGACAGCGTCCAGAGACCCAGTACTTC.

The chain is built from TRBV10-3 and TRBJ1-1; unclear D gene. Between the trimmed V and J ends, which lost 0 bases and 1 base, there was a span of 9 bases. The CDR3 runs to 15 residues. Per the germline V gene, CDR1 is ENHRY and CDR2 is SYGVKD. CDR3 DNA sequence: TGTGCCATCAGTGAGTCCTTGACGCCGAACACTGAAGCTTTCTTT. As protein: CAISESLTPNTEAFF.

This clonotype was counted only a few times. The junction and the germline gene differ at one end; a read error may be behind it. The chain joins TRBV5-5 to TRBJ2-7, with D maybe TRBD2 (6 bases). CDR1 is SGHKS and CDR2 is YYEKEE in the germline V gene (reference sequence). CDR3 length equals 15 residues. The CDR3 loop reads CASSRSRDFPYEQYF. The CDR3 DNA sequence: TGTGCTAGCAGCCGATCCCGGGACTTTCCCTACGAGCAGTACTTC.

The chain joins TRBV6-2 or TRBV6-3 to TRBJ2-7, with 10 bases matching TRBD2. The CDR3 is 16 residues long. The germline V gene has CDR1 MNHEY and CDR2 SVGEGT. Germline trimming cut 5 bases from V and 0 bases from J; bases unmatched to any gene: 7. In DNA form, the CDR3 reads TGTGCCAGCAGTGGACTAGCGGACAGGAGCTCCTACGAGCAGTACTTC. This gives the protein CASSGLADRSSYEQYF.